The 6 T cell receptor beta chains given below trace back to one sample, sequenced in a study of tumor-infiltrating lymphocytes in primary liver carcinoma. A primer matching the constant region was used to make TCR beta cDNA from 500 to 600 ng of total RNA. TCR beta libraries came from three nested multiplex PCR rounds using slightly modified ARM-PCR. The two initial PCR rounds, around 11 cycles each, used TRBV1-TRBV30 forward and C-beta reverse primers. TCRdb re-derived calls from the multiplex PCR reads in MiXCR, one entry per CDR3 protein. The profile shows 90,000 to 110,000 distinct CDR3 sequences, roughly 80% of them singletons. Starting material for RNA and DNA co-extraction consisted of about 20-32 mg of unsorted bulk tissue. Specimen: liver tumor tissue from sampling region 3. Subset specified: tumor region T3, left-lateral pole. The receptors come from a man between 40 and 49 years old with primary liver carcinoma and hepatitis B virus infection.

A word on this clonotype: The junction and the germline gene differ at one end; a read error may be behind it. The rearrangement joins TRBV28 to TRBJ1-2; 7 bases match TRBD1. The CDR3 has 13 residues. Per the germline V gene, CDR1 is MDHEN and CDR2 is SYDVKM. The CDR3 is CASSLEGAYDCSF. The CDR3 coding sequence is TGTGCCAGCAGTTTGGAGGGGGCTTATGACTGCTCCTTC.

Comment on this clonotype: At one of its ends the junction is not consistent with the germline gene, which may arise from a read error. This chain connects TRBV6-1 to TRBJ2-2; D is possibly TRBD1 or TRBD2 (6 bases each). This CDR3 is 17 amino acids long. CDR1 and CDR2 from the germline V gene are MNHNS and SASEGT. The CDR3 DNA follows: TGTGCCAGCAGAAACACACCATGGGGGCGGAACACCGGGGGGCTGTTTTTT. Translation gives CASRNTPWGRNTGGLFF.

This clonotype was recorded at least ten times. The CDR3 coding sequence is TGCGCCAGCAGCTTTACAGGTATGAACACTGAAGCTTTCTTT. Protein sequence: CASSFTGMNTEAFF. The rearrangement uses TRBV5-1 and TRBJ1-1; D is perhaps TRBD1 (5 bases). The CDR3 totals 14 residues. The V gene lost 2 bases and the J gene lost 0 bases, with 8 bases spanning the gap. Germline V gene sequence: CDR1 SGHRS, CDR2 YFSETQ.

Details on this clonotype: This CDR3 is missing its conserved last phenylalanine or tryptophan, likely due to a read error. The chain has TRBV11-2 and TRBJ1-5; D is undetermined. The germline V gene encodes CDR1 SGHAT and CDR2 FQNNGV. The CDR3 has 14 residues. CDR3 bases: TGCGCCAGCAGCTCCCAGGACCCTAATCAGCCCCAGCATCTT. It specifies CASSSQDPNQPQHL.

As for this clonotype: One junction end does not reproduce the germline sequence, and a read error may be involved. This rearrangement joins TRBV28 to TRBJ2-2, with D maybe TRBD2 (6 bases). The CDR3 covers 15 residues. The V gene's germline CDR1 is MDHEN and CDR2 SYDVKM. CDR3 region: CASSRNLGGSGEPFF. CDR3 in DNA: TGTGCCAGCAGTCGGAATTTGGGGGGATCCGGGGAGCCGTTTTTT.

Of note for this clonotype: A junction boundary mismatches the germline segment, possibly from a read error. V is TRBV29-1 and J is TRBJ2-7, with 7 bases lining up with TRBD1. The CDR3 covers 14 residues. CDR1 SQVTM and CDR2 ANQGSEA come from the germline V gene. CDR3 in DNA: TGCTGCGTCCCAGACAGGGTGAATCAGGTTGAGCAGTACTTC. It codes for CCVPDRVNQVEQYF.